Below are 6 T cell receptor beta chains sequenced from a single sample in a study of cytotoxic CD8 clonotypes in ibrutinib-treated CLL. Assay used: immunoSEQ multiplex PCR; TCRdb lists only in-frame clones, some missing. The profile covers 45,000 or so clones, with 57% appearing a single time and around a quarter taken by the ten largest. Here the sequenced sample was PBMCs, taken after 24 months of ibrutinib treatment. All receptors derive from a human donor with chronic lymphocytic leukemia.

This clone was detected once. This chain links TRBV5-6 with TRBJ2-5, with 12 bases that match TRBD2. CDR3 length: 17 residues. The V segment lost 0 bases and the J segment 4 bases; nucleotides outside the gene matches: 7. Germline CDR1 is SGHDT and CDR2 is YYEEEE. CDR3 protein: CASSLGLAGGRRETQYF. The CDR3 nucleotides are TGTGCCAGCAGCTTGGGCCTAGCGGGGGGGCGGAGAGAGACCCAGTACTTC.

This clone appeared many times. The chain links TRBV14 to TRBJ2-2, with 10 bases aligning to TRBD2. The CDR3 sequence is 13 residues long. Germline trimming cut 6 bases from V and 6 bases from J; bases unmatched to any gene: 1. CDR1 and CDR2 from the germline V gene are SGHDN and FVKESK. The CDR3 here is CASSGLAAGELFF. DNA for the CDR3: TGTGCCAGCAGTGGACTAGCGGCCGGGGAGCTGTTTTTT.

This clone was found a few times. The chain recombines TRBV15 with TRBJ1-1; perhaps TRBD1 as D (6 bases). The CDR3 is 15 residues long. The germline V gene encodes CDR1 LNHNV and CDR2 YYDKDF (reference sequence). Trimming shortened V by 6 bases and J by 10 bases, and 24 bases separated the two germline ends. The CDR3 region is CATRERSGGQGRAFF. CDR3 DNA sequence: TGTGCCACCAGGGAACGCTCCGGGGGGCAGGGAAGAGCTTTCTTT.

The chain employs TRBV7-9 and TRBJ2-1; D is tentatively TRBD1 or TRBD2 (5 bases each). Trimming pared 3 bases from V and 3 bases from J, leaving 24 bases between. The germline CDR1 and CDR2 sequences are SEHNR and FQNEAQ (reference sequence). The CDR3 spans 19 residues. The CDR3 bases are TGTGCCAGCAGCTTGCCCCGTATGGGGACCCAAGGGGTCTACAATGAGCAGTTCTTC. This codes for CASSLPRMGTQGVYNEQFF.

The CDR3 region is CASSEGGETQYF. CDR3 DNA sequence: TGTGCCAGCAGTGAAGGGGGGGAGACCCAGTACTTC. V usage is TRBV6-1 and J usage is TRBJ2-5, with D perhaps being TRBD1 or TRBD2 (5 bases each). The CDR3 extends over 12 amino acids. V lost 1 base and J lost 5, with 5 bases in between. Per the germline V gene, CDR1 is MNHNS and CDR2 is SASEGT.

This chain's CDR3 is CASSGGVGGHPVWETQYF. The CDR3 DNA reads TGCGCCAGCAGTGGGGGAGTCGGGGGACACCCTGTATGGGAGACCCAGTACTTC. The chain couples TRBV10-2 to TRBJ2-5; perhaps D is TRBD1 or TRBD2 (6 bases each). This CDR3 is 18 amino acids long. Germline V lookup: CDR1 WSHSY, CDR2 SAAADI. The V and J ends lost 4 bases and 5 bases respectively, with 26 bases between them.